The 26 T cell receptor beta chains reported below all come from one sample, sequenced in a study of CD4+ T cells in melanoma. Clones were sequenced by immunoSEQ multiplex PCR, and TCRdb holds only the in-frame ones, with some missing. The sample yields some 150,000 clones, around 90% seen once. The receptors shown here come from a human donor with melanoma.

V and J are TRBV5-4 and TRBJ1-1, with 7 bases matching TRBD1. J lost 1 base, V lost 2 bases, and 8 bases had no gene match. CDR1 is SGHNT, CDR2 YYREEE, per germline (reference sequence). There are 16 residues in the CDR3. CDR3 in amino acids: CASSFDRVRTNTEAFF. CDR3 nucleotide sequence: TGTGCCAGCAGCTTTGACAGGGTGAGGACGAACACTGAAGCTTTCTTT. Variable domain in full (rest from reference TRBV5-4 and TRBJ1-1): ETGVTQSPTHLIKTRGQQVTLRCSSQSGHNTVSWYQQALGQGPQFIFQYYREEENGRGNFPPRFSGLQFPNYSSELNVNALELDDSALYLCASSFDRVRTNTEAFFGQGTRLTVV.

The gene calls are TRBV2 and TRBJ1-6, with 7 bases aligning to TRBD1. This CDR3 is built from 13 residues. CDR1 SNHLY and CDR2 FYNNEI come from the germline V gene. J lost 9 bases, V lost 6 bases, and 5 bases had no gene match. CDR3 loop: CASSGDSFSPLHF. Here the CDR3 DNA reads TGTGCCAGCAGCGGGGACAGTTTTTCACCCCTCCACTTT.

The rearrangement uses TRBV18 and TRBJ2-1, with D tentatively TRBD2 (6 bases). In germline, CDR1 is KGHSH, CDR2 LQKENI. This CDR3 has 14 amino acids. Trimming removed 6 bases at V and 3 bases at J, with 12 bases between. The CDR3, as DNA: TGTGCCAGCTCTGGTCGCGGGGTCTACAATGAGCAGTTCTTC. Protein: CASSGRGVYNEQFF.

The V and J genes are TRBV11-3 and TRBJ2-5; 7 nucleotides align to TRBD2. Germline V gene sequence: CDR1 SGHNT, CDR2 YENEEA. The CDR3 extends over 15 amino acids. V was pared by 1 base and J by 5 bases, with 7 bases of the junction left unmatched. CDR3: CASSLGSGVLETQYF. The CDR3 DNA reads as TGTGCCAGCAGCTTAGGGAGCGGGGTCTTGGAGACCCAGTACTTC.

This chain joins TRBV2 and TRBJ2-5; D is undetermined. V was trimmed by 7 bases and J by 5 bases, leaving 11 bases between them. The germline gives CDR1 SNHLY, CDR2 FYNNEI. The CDR3 extends over 12 amino acids. The DNA for the CDR3 is TGTGCCAGCAAACTCATGGGGGAGACCCAGTACTTC. It codes for CASKLMGETQYF.

The rearrangement links TRBV27 to TRBJ2-7, with 8 bases fitting TRBD2. The trim removed 3 bases at V and 3 bases at J, leaving 19 bases unmatched. Germline loops: CDR1 MNHEY, CDR2 SMNVEV (reference sequence). The CDR3 is 19 residues long. CDR3 protein: CASSFGAGTHRREGYEQYF. In nucleotides, the CDR3 is TGTGCCAGCAGTTTTGGAGCCGGGACTCACCGCCGGGAGGGCTACGAGCAGTACTTC.

This chain uses TRBV25-1 with TRBJ1-2; possibly TRBD1 for D (5 bases). This CDR3 has 13 residues. Germline V gives CDR1 MGHDK, CDR2 SYGVNS. V was trimmed by 7 bases and J by 8 bases, leaving 17 bases between them. The CDR3 loop is CASTLEGVQGYTF. Written as DNA, the CDR3 is TGTGCCAGCACCCTAGAAGGGGTCCAGGGCTACACCTTC.

The gene calls are TRBV4-1 and TRBJ1-6; 9 positions match TRBD1. In germline, CDR1 is MGHRA, CDR2 YSYEKL. The CDR3 extends over 14 amino acids. The V segment lost 7 bases and the J segment 10 bases; nucleotides outside the gene matches: 8. CDR3 nucleotides: TGCGCCAGCATGGGGGACAGGGCCGGGTCACCCCTCCACTTT. It encodes CASMGDRAGSPLHF.

The chain has TRBV6-1 and TRBJ2-7, with 7 bases lining up with TRBD2. Trimming cost V 3 bases and J 2 bases; bases outside gene matches: 7. Germline values: CDR1 MNHNS, CDR2 SASEGT. This CDR3 spans 15 amino acids. CDR3 loop: CASSELGGRAYEQYF. The CDR3 nucleotides read TGTGCCAGCAGTGAGTTGGGGGGGAGAGCCTACGAGCAGTACTTC.

Regarding this clone: This sample includes further DNA sequences coding for the same CDR3. The chain employs TRBV30 and TRBJ1-5, with a weak D call TRBD1 (5 bases). Germline V lookup: CDR1 GTSNPN, CDR2 SVGIG (reference sequence). The CDR3 contains 13 residues. Trimming took 2 bases from V and 2 from J, leaving 7 bases between them. The CDR3 nucleotides read TGTGCCTGGAGTCCGGGGCGCAATCAGCCCCAGCATTTT. This gives the protein CAWSPGRNQPQHF. Filled out from reference TRBV30 and TRBJ1-5, the complete variable domain reads SQTIHQWPATLVQPVGSPLSLECTVEGTSNPNLYWYRQAAGRGLQLLFYSVGIGQISSEVPQNLSASRPQDRQFILSSKKLLLSDSGFYLCAWSPGRNQPQHFGDGTRLSIL.

This chain uses TRBV5-1 with TRBJ2-7, with D perhaps given as TRBD1 or TRBD2 (5 bases each). Per germline, CDR1 SGHRS and CDR2 YFSETQ. CDR3 length: 14 residues. With 2 bases removed from V and 4 bases from J, the gap between germline ends came to 13 bases. The CDR3 DNA reads as TGCGCCAGCAGCTTTTCCGCAGGGACGTACGAGCAGTACTTC. It encodes CASSFSAGTYEQYF.

CDR3 sequence (DNA): TGTGCCACCAGCAGGGACAGGGATAATTCACCCCTCCACTTT. It translates to CATSRDRDNSPLHF. The chain links TRBV15 to TRBJ1-6; 8 bases match TRBD1. V was pared by 3 bases and J by 5 bases, with 0 bases of the junction left unmatched. The length of the CDR3 is 14 residues. Per the germline V gene, CDR1 is LNHNV and CDR2 is YYDKDF (reference sequence).

The gene calls are TRBV27 and TRBJ1-1; no clear D. V dropped 3 bases and J dropped 1 base, with 12 bases sitting between them. Germline assignment: CDR1 MNHEY and CDR2 SMNVEV (reference sequence). This CDR3 region has 15 residues. CDR3 amino acids: CASSLRVDGNTEAFF. Here the CDR3 DNA reads TGTGCCAGCAGTTTGAGGGTTGATGGGAACACTGAAGCTTTCTTT.

The V gene is TRBV27, the J gene TRBJ1-5; D unresolved. The length of the CDR3 is 13 residues. V gave up 2 bases and J gave up 0 bases, with 2 bases separating them. CDR1 MNHEY and CDR2 SMNVEV come from the germline V gene (reference sequence). CDR3 nucleotide sequence: TGTGCCAGCAGTTTACGTAGCAATCAGCCCCAGCATTTT. Translated, it gives CASSLRSNQPQHF.

The chain links TRBV7-3 to TRBJ2-1, with D perhaps matching TRBD2 (5 bases). The V and J ends lost 2 bases and 13 bases respectively, with 18 bases between them. The CDR3 extends over 14 amino acids. The germline V gene encodes CDR1 SGHTA and CDR2 FQGTGA. Here the CDR3 reads CASSLGVSSGGQFF. CDR3 in DNA: TGTGCCAGCAGCTTAGGTGTTTCAAGCGGAGGACAGTTCTTC.

Turning to this clone: This specimen includes other DNA sequences encoding the same CDR3. The V and J genes are TRBV4-1 and TRBJ1-5; D is undetermined. The CDR3 is 15 amino acids. CDR1 and CDR2 (germline): MGHRA, YSYEKL. Trimming took 1 base from V and 1 from J, leaving 8 bases between them. The chain's CDR3 is CASSQAHGSNQPQHF. In DNA form, the CDR3 reads TGCGCCAGCAGCCAAGCCCATGGAAGCAATCAGCCCCAGCATTTT.

The chain uses TRBV7-8 and TRBJ2-7; TRBD1 might be the D (5 bases). The CDR3 consists of 16 residues. Trimming took off 5 bases at V and 1 base at J, with 18 bases between the two ends. CDR1 and CDR2 from the germline V gene are SGHVS and FQNEAQ. In DNA form, the CDR3 reads TGTGCCAGCAGCCTAAAAGACCGGACAAAGTCCTACGAGCAGTACTTC. Residues: CASSLKDRTKSYEQYF.

The chain recombines TRBV14 with TRBJ2-5; D ambiguous. From germline, CDR1 is SGHDN and CDR2 FVKESK. The CDR3 spans 13 residues. V lost 7 bases, J lost 1 base, and 10 bases lay in between. CDR3 DNA: TGTGCCAGCAAGTTTGGCAGCCAAGAGACCCAGTACTTC. As protein: CASKFGSQETQYF. Full variable domain (remainder filled in from reference TRBV14 and TRBJ2-5): EAGVTQFPSHSVIEKGQTVTLRCDPISGHDNLYWYRRVMGKEIKFLLHFVKESKQDESGMPNNRFLAERTGGTYSTLKVQPAELEDSGVYFCASKFGSQETQYFGPGTRLLVL.

The V gene is TRBV7-2, the J gene TRBJ2-7; 10 bases line up with TRBD2. The germline V gene has CDR1 SGHTA and CDR2 FQGNSA. This CDR3 is 14 amino acids long. V shed 4 bases, J shed 7 bases, and the junction held 7 bases outside the gene matches. This chain's CDR3 is CASSSLAGSSEQYF. Here the CDR3 DNA reads TGTGCCAGCAGCTCACTAGCGGGGTCCTCTGAGCAGTACTTC.

The chain links TRBV2 to TRBJ1-1; weak D call: TRBD1 (5 bases). Deletions cut 6 bases from V and 4 bases from J, with 18 bases between. The CDR3 runs to 15 residues. From germline, CDR1 is SNHLY and CDR2 FYNNEI. For the CDR3, the DNA is TGTGCCAGCAGAGGGAATGTGAGGGGTGGCACTGAAGCTTTCTTT. It specifies CASRGNVRGGTEAFF. Full variable domain (remainder filled in from reference TRBV2 and TRBJ1-1): EPEVTQTPSHQVTQMGQEVILRCVPISNHLYFYWYRQILGQKVEFLVSFYNNEISEKSEIFDDQFSVERPDGSNFTLKIRSTKLEDSAMYFCASRGNVRGGTEAFFGQGTRLTVV.

This clone was seen once. The chain uses TRBV4-1 and TRBJ1-5; D remains unclear. Between the trimmed V and J ends, which lost 3 bases and 0 bases, there was a span of 9 bases. Germline assignment: CDR1 MGHRA and CDR2 YSYEKL. The CDR3 spans 15 residues. This CDR3 reads CASSQGFNSNQPQHF. The CDR3 nucleotides read TGCGCCAGCAGCCAGGGATTTAATAGCAATCAGCCCCAGCATTTT.

This clone was recorded once. The chain joins TRBV9 to TRBJ2-5; D remains ambiguous. Trimming left V 2 bases short and J 4 bases short, with 15 bases between. This CDR3 region has 15 residues. Germline lookup yields CDR1 SGDLS and CDR2 YYNGEE. The CDR3 DNA reads TGTGCCAGCAGCGTGGGGTCCCGGTCCTCAGAGACCCAGTACTTC. Translating it yields CASSVGSRSSETQYF.

This clone has only one observation. The V gene is TRBV6-5, the J gene TRBJ2-7; the match to TRBD2 covers 7 bases. Germline CDR1 is MNHEY and CDR2 is SVGAGI. There are 15 residues in the CDR3. V gave up 7 bases and J gave up 6 bases; unmatched junction bases: 15. The CDR3 DNA is TGTGCCAGCACCTCCACTTGGGGGGGAAGTTCCGAGCAGTACTTC. Translation: CASTSTWGGSSEQYF.

The V gene is TRBV6-1, the J gene TRBJ2-3; D gene uncertain. The germline V gene encodes CDR1 MNHNS and CDR2 SASEGT. The CDR3 consists of 12 residues. Trimming removed 5 bases at V and 10 bases at J, with 13 bases between. In DNA form, the CDR3 reads TGTGCCAGCAGTAAGCCTAGGGATGCGCAGTATTTT. This sequence encodes CASSKPRDAQYF.

The chain carries TRBV11-2 and TRBJ2-1; 8 bases fit TRBD2. This CDR3 is 15 amino acids long. The germline gives CDR1 SGHAT, CDR2 FQNNGV. The J segment lost 7 bases and the V segment lost 1 base, leaving 6 bases of the junction unmatched. This CDR3 reads CASSLVRGGSNEQFF. The CDR3, as DNA: TGTGCCAGCAGCTTAGTACGGGGGGGTAGTAATGAGCAGTTCTTC.

The table lists this clone with a count of one. The chain combines TRBV15 with TRBJ2-3; D is unclear. Germline V gene lookup returns CDR1 LNHNV and CDR2 YYDKDF (reference sequence). The length of the CDR3 is 12 residues. Trimming took 0 bases from V and 6 from J, leaving 4 bases between them. The CDR3 bases are TGTGCCACCAGCAGAGATGGGGATACGCAGTATTTT. It yields the protein CATSRDGDTQYF.